These 8 T cell receptor beta chains were sequenced from one sample in a study of blood T cell repertoires in COVID-19. Clones were read by immunoSEQ multiplex PCR, and TCRdb kept only the in-frame ones, dropping some. Of over 55,000 clones listed, 91% were seen once; the top ten hold around 8%. Sequenced sample: peripheral blood. Receptors were obtained from a human donor in a cohort sampled during active COVID-19.

CDR3 in DNA: TGTGCCAGCAGCTTAGCGGAGGGACAGGGAGGCTATGGCTACACCTTC. It translates to CASSLAEGQGGYGYTF. This chain links TRBV7-8 with TRBJ1-2, with TRBD1 matching over 9 bases. The V gene's germline CDR1 is SGHVS and CDR2 FQNEAQ. V dropped 0 bases and J dropped 4; count of bases not matched to a gene: 6. The CDR3 loop spans 16 amino acids.

This clone was seen only a few times. The chain employs TRBV11-2 and TRBJ2-7; TRBD1 is a possible D gene (6 bases). V shed 1 base and J shed 6 bases, with 7 bases lying between them. CDR3 length: 12 amino acids. Germline CDR1 SGHAT, CDR2 FQNNGV. The CDR3 bases are TGTGCCAGCAGCTTAGTACAGGGCGAGCAGTACTTC. This translates into CASSLVQGEQYF.

The CDR3 sequence: CASSEKSGLHYGYTF. In DNA form, the CDR3 reads TGTGCCAGCAGTGAAAAGAGTGGTTTGCACTATGGCTACACCTTC. The chain couples TRBV6-1 to TRBJ1-2; no definite D call. The CDR3 is made up of 15 amino acids. The germline V and J ends were trimmed by 2 bases and 3 bases, with 13 bases remaining between them. Looked up from germline, CDR1 is MNHNS and CDR2 is SASEGT.

This chain links TRBV2 with TRBJ1-1, with 10 bases identical to TRBD1. This CDR3 region has 20 residues. Losses at the gene ends were 0 bases for V and 1 base for J; bases not matched to a gene: 14. Germline CDR1 SNHLY, CDR2 FYNNEI. In DNA, the CDR3 is TGTGCCAGCAGTGAAGCGAAGGGATATGGACAGGGGGGTGGGAACACTGAAGCTTTCTTT. Translating it yields CASSEAKGYGQGGGNTEAFF.

The V gene is TRBV9, the J gene TRBJ1-2, with TRBD1 as a possible D gene (6 bases). Trimming cost V 0 bases and J 8 bases, with 11 bases left between them. The CDR3 extends over 13 amino acids. CDR1 and CDR2 (germline): SGDLS, YYNGEE. The CDR3 spells CASSVGAGAGYTF. The CDR3 DNA sequence: TGTGCCAGCAGCGTAGGTGCAGGGGCAGGCTACACCTTC.

This clone is a singleton in its sample. The rearrangement links TRBV25-1 to TRBJ2-6; 7 positions agree with TRBD1. Trimming removed 8 bases from V and 3 bases from J; junction bases left unmatched: 13. This CDR3 has 17 amino acids. CDR1 MGHDK and CDR2 SYGVNS come from the germline V gene. This CDR3 reads CASPVGPTGDGANVLTF. The CDR3 region has the DNA TGTGCCAGCCCAGTTGGGCCCACAGGGGATGGGGCCAACGTCCTGACTTTC.

The V and J genes are TRBV2 and TRBJ1-1; 9 bases align to TRBD1. Trimming removed 8 bases from V and 9 bases from J; junction bases left unmatched: 16. Germline assignment: CDR1 SNHLY and CDR2 FYNNEI. The CDR3 extends over 15 amino acids. The CDR3 reads CASHNTGGEEYQAFF. The CDR3 DNA reads TGTGCCAGCCACAATACAGGGGGCGAGGAATATCAAGCTTTCTTT.

This clone has only one observation. The chain carries TRBV12-3 or TRBV12-4 and TRBJ1-1, with D unresolved. Trimming removed 2 bases from V and 8 bases from J, with 9 bases in between. The CDR3 runs 12 residues. The CDR3 sequence: CASSLSFTEAFF. CDR3 DNA: TGTGCCAGCAGTTTAAGCTTTACGGAAGCTTTCTTT.